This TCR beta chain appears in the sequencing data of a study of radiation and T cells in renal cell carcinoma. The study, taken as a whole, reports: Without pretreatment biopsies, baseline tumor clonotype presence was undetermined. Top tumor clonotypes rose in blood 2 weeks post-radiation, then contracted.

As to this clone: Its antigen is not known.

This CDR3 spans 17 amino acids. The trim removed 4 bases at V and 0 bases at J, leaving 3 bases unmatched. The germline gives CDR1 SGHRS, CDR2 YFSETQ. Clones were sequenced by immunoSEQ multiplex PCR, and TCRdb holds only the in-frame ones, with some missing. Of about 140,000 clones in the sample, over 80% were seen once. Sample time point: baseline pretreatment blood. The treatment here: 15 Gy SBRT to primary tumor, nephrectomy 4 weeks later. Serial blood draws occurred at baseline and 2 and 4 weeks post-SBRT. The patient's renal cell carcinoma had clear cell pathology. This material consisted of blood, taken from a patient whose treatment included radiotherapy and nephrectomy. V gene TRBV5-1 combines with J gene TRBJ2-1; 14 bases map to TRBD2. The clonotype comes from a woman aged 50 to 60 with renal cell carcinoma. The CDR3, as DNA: TGCGCCAGCAGCCTCGGGACTAGCGGGAGCTCCTACAATGAGCAGTTCTTC. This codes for CASSLGTSGSSYNEQFF. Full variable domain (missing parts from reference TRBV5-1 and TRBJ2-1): KAGVTQTPRYLIKTRGQQVTLSCSPISGHRSVSWYQQTPGQGLQFLFEYFSETQRNKGNFPGRFSGRQFSNSRSEMNVSTLELGDSALYLCASSLGTSGSSYNEQFFGPGTRLTVL.